This TCR beta chain was captured in a study of T cells in Graves' hyperthyroidism and ophthalmopathy. CDR1 is MNHNS and CDR2 is SASEGT in the germline V gene. The ends lost 7 bases at V and 5 bases at J; junction bases unmatched: 8. CDR3 length: 14 amino acids. The CDR3 regions of TCR beta were amplified from RNA transcripts. HTBI primers were the set used in a first-round RT-PCR of the TCR CDR3. TCRdb passed the multiplex PCR reads through MiXCR, listing each CDR3 protein once. The sample gives under 400,000 distinct CDR3 sequences, over 12% of which show up once; about 20% is in the top ten. Ophthalmopathy in the patients scored at least 3 on Clinical Activity Score and at least 4 on NOSPECS grade, lasting under 3 months.

The sample comprised blood. The gene calls are TRBV6-1 and TRBJ1-1; TRBD1 aligns across 9 bases. This TCR was sampled from a woman in her sixties or seventies with Graves' ophthalmopathy. The CDR3 region has the DNA TGTGCCAGCACCCCGGGACAGGGAGGTACTGAAGCTTTCTTT. It is translated as CASTPGQGGTEAFF.